The subject of this entry is one T cell receptor beta chain. What it recognizes is unknown. Germline trimming cut 4 bases from V and 4 bases from J; bases unmatched to any gene: 9. Germline CDR1 reads SGDLS; CDR2 reads YYNGEE. The CDR3 has 15 amino acids. The sample is drawn from a study of cytomegalovirus exposure and HLA in healthy donors. Overall study results and limits: A few chains linked to CMV were shown in vitro to be specific for CMV antigens. According to a subsequent analysis, TCR clusters from the first cohort were inclined to appear together in the 110 or so validation repertoires. Generally TCR sequences proved uncommon, though certain public TCRs appeared in numerous donors.

Measured with immunoSEQ multiplex PCR; TCRdb has only the in-frame clones, and not every one. The sample records 120,000 or so clones, 95% to 97% being singletons. Sequenced input: PBMCs. This TCR was sampled from a man between 18 and 29 years old in good health and CMV-seronegative. The chain carries TRBV9 and TRBJ2-7; 9 bases align to TRBD2. The chain's CDR3 is CASSPRAGGPYEQYF. The CDR3 DNA reads as TGTGCCAGCAGCCCGCGGGCGGGAGGGCCGTACGAGCAGTACTTC.